Given below is one TCR beta chain in context. The antigen remains undetermined. The CDR3 runs 16 residues. The trim removed 5 bases at V and 4 bases at J, leaving 11 bases unmatched. This sample was taken from a study of T-cell reconstitution after alpha-beta-depleted transplantation in children. Overall study findings and caveats: One year after transplant, T-cell counts and diversity came mostly from newly produced T cells.

The authors prepared the TCRbeta library with unique molecular identifiers. One entry per CDR3 protein, called by TCRdb with MiXCR from the PCR reads. This repertoire shows roughly 790,000 distinct CDR3 sequences, 15% to 20% found once; its top ten account for approximately 5%. The sample here was PBMCs, mostly from graft donor cells, taken 360 days after TCRalphabeta/CD19-depleted stem cell transplant. This receptor was identified in a male patient younger than 18 who had a stem cell transplant for acute lymphoblastic leukemia, so the T cells may come from the graft donor. This sequence joins TRBV12-3 or TRBV12-4 and TRBJ2-4, with 7 bases matching TRBD1. CDR3 loop: CASSQRQGPRKNIQYF. The DNA for the CDR3 is TGTGCCAGCAGTCAGAGACAGGGACCCCGTAAAAACATTCAGTACTTC.